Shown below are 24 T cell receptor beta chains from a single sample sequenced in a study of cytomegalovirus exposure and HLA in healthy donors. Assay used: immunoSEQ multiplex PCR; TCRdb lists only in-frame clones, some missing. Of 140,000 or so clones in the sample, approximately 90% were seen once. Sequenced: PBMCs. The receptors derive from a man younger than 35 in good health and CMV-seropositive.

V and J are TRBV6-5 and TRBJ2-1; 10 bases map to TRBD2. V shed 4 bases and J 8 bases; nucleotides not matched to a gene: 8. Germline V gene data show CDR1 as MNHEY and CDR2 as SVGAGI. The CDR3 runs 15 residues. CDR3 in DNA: TGTGCCAGCAGTTCTAATAGCGGGGGGTGGCATGAGCAGTTCTTC. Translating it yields CASSSNSGGWHEQFF.

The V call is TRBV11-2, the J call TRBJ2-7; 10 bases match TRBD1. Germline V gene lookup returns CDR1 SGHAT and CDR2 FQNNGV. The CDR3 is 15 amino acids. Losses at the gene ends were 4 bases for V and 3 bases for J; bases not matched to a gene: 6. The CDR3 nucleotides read TGTGCCAGCAGCTCCTCGGACAGGGGGGGCTACGAGCAGTACTTC. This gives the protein CASSSSDRGGYEQYF. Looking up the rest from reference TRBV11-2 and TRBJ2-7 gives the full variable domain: EAGVAQSPRYKIIEKRQSVAFWCNPISGHATLYWYQQILGQGPKLLIQFQNNGVVDDSQLPKDRFSAERLKGVDSTLKIQPAKLEDSAVYLCASSSSDRGGYEQYFGPGTRLTVT.

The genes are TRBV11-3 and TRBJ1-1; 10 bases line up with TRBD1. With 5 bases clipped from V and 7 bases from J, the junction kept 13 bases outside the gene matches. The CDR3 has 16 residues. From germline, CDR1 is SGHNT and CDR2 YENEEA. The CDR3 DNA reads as TGTGCCAGCAGCCTCGGACAGGGGGTTAATGAGGGTGAAGCTTTCTTT. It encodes CASSLGQGVNEGEAFF.

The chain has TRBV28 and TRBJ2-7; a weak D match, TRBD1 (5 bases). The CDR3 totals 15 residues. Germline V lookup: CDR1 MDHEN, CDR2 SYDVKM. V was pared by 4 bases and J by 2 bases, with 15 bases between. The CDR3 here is CASSSPGRAPYEQYF. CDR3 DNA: TGTGCCAGCAGTTCCCCCGGCAGGGCCCCCTACGAGCAGTACTTC.

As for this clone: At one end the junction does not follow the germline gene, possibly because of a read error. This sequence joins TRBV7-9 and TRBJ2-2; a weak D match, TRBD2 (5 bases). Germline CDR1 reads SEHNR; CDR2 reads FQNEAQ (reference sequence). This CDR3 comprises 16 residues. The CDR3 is CASNLFSGMNTGELFF. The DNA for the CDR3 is TGTGCCAGCAACTTATTTTCGGGAATGAACACCGGGGAGCTGTTTTTT.

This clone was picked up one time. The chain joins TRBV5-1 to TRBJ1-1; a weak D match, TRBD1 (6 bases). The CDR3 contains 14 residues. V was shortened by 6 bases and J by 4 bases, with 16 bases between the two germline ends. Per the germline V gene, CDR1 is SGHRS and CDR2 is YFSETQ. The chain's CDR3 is CASKPGGPGTEAFF. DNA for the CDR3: TGCGCCAGCAAGCCGGGGGGGCCCGGCACTGAAGCTTTCTTT.

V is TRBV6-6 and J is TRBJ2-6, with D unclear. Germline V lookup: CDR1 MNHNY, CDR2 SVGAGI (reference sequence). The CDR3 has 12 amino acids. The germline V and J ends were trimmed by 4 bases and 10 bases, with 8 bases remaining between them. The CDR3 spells CASSFPLNVLTF. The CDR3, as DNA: TGTGCCAGCAGTTTCCCTTTGAACGTCCTGACTTTC.

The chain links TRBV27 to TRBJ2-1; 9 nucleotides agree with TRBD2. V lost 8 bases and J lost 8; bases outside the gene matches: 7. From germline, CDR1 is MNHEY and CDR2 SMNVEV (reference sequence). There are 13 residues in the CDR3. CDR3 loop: CASARSGRDEQFF. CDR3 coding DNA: TGTGCCAGCGCGCGTAGCGGGAGAGATGAGCAGTTCTTC.

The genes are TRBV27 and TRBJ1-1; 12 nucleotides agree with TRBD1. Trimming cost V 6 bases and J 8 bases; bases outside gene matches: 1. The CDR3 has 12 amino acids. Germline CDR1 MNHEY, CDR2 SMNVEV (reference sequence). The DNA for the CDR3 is TGTGCCAGCAGGGGGACAGGGGGCGAAGCTTTCTTT. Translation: CASRGTGGEAFF.

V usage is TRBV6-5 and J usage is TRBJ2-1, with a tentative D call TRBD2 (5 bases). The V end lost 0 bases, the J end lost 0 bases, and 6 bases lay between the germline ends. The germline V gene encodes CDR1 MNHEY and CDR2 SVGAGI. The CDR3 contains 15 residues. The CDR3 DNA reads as TGTGCCAGCAGTTACTCTCGGGGCTCCTACAATGAGCAGTTCTTC. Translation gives CASSYSRGSYNEQFF.

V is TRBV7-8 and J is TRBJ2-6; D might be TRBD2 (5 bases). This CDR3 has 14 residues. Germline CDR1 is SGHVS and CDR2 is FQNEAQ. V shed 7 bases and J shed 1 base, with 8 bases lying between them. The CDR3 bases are TGTGCCAGCAATAGGAGGTCTGGGGCCAACGTCCTGACTTTC. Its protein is CASNRRSGANVLTF.

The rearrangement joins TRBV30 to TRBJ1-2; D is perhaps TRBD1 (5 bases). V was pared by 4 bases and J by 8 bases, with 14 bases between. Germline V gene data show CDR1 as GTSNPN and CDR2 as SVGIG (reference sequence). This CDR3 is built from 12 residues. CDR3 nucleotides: TGTGCCTGGACCTTGACGGGGGAAGGCTACACCTTC. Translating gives CAWTLTGEGYTF.

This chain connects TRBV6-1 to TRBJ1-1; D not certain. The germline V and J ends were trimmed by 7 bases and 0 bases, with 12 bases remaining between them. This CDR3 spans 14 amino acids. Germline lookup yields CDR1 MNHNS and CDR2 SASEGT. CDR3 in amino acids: CASTEGVLNTEAFF. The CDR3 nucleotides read TGTGCCAGCACCGAGGGAGTCTTGAACACTGAAGCTTTCTTT.

The CDR3 DNA sequence: TGTGCCAGCAGTCCTTCGACAGGGTCCAATCAGCCCCAGCATTTT. This sequence encodes CASSPSTGSNQPQHF. This chain links TRBV27 with TRBJ1-5; 7 bases map to TRBD1. V dropped 5 bases and J dropped 3; count of bases not matched to a gene: 7. The CDR3 contains 15 residues. Germline CDR1 MNHEY, CDR2 SMNVEV (reference sequence).

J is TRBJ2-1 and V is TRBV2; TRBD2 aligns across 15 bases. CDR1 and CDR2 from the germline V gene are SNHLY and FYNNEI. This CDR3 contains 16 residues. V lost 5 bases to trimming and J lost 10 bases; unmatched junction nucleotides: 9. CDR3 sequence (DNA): TGTGCCAGCAGTAAGGGACTAGCGGGAGGTTCGGAGGAGCAGTTCTTC. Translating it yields CASSKGLAGGSEEQFF.

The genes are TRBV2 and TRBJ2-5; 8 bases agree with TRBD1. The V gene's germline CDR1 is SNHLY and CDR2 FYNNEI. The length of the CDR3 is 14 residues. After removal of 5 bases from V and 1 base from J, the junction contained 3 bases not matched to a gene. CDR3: CASSLQGVQETQYF. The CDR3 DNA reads TGTGCCAGCAGTCTACAGGGGGTCCAAGAGACCCAGTACTTC.

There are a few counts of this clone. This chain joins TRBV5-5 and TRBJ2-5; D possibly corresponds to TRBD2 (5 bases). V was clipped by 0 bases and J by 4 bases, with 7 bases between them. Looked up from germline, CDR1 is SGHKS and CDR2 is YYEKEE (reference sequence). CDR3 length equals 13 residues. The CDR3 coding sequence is TGTGCCAGCAGCTTGGTCGGGATAGAGACCCAGTACTTC. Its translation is CASSLVGIETQYF.

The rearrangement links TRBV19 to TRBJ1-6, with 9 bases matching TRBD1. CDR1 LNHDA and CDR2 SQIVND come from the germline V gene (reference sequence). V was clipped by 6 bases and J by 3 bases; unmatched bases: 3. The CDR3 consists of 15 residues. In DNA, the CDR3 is TGTGCCAGTAGGCGACAGGGGGGCTATAATTCACCCCTCCACTTT. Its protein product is CASRRQGGYNSPLHF.

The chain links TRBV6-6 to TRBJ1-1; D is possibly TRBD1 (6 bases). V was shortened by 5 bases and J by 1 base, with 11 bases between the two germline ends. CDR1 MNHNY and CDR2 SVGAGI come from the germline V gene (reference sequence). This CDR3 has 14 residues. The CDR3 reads CASSLGGGNTEAFF. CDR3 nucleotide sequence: TGTGCCAGCAGTCTAGGGGGGGGGAACACTGAAGCTTTCTTT.

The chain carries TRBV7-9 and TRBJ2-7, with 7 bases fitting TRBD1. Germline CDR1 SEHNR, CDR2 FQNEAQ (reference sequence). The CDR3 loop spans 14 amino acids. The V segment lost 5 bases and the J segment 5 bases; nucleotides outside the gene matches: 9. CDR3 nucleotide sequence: TGTGCCAGCAGCCCAGACAGGGAGCGAGACGAGCAGTACTTC. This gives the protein CASSPDRERDEQYF.

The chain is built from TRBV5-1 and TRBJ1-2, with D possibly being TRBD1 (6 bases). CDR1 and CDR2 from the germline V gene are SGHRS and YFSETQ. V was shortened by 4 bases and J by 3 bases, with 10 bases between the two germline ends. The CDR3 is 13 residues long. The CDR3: CASSPSGDYGYTF. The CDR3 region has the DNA TGCGCCAGCAGCCCCTCAGGGGACTATGGCTACACCTTC.

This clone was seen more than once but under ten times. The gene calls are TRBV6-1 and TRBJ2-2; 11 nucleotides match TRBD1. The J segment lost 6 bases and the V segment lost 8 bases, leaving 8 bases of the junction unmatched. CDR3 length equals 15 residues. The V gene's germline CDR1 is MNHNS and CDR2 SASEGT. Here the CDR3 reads CASHRGQGESGELFF. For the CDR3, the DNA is TGTGCCAGCCATAGGGGACAGGGGGAATCCGGGGAGCTGTTTTTT.

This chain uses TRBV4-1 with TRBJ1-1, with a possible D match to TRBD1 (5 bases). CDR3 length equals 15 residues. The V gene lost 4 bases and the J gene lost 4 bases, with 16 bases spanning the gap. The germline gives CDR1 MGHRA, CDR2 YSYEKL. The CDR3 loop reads CASSPYPGSGTEAFF. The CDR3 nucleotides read TGCGCCAGCAGCCCGTACCCAGGGTCGGGCACTGAAGCTTTCTTT.

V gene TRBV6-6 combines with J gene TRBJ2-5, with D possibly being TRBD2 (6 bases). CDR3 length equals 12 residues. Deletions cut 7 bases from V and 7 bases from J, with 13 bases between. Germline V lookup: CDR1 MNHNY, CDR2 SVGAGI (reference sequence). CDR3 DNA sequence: TGTGCCAGCACACGGGAGAGGGGGACCCAGTACTTC. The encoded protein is CASTRERGTQYF.